One and the same sample provided the 22 T cell receptor beta chains below, sequenced in a study of control samples from healthy donors and cancer patients (dated by TCRdb to about 2020). Libraries were built with the immunoSEQ multiplex PCR assay. The immuneACCESS repertoire file appears here via TCRdb, limited to in-frame rearrangements. These files lack a portion of the clones; in checked studies, under half of the deficit traces to unresolved V genes, and the cause of the others is not known. In this sample the table shows more than 100,000 clones, approximately 90% of which occur a single time. Roughly 8.7% of the sample rests with the top ten. The sequencing sample was made of blood. The source of these receptors is a man between 18 and 35 years old in good health.

The gene calls are TRBV29-1 and TRBJ1-2, with D perhaps TRBD1 (6 bases). The CDR3 totals 13 residues. Per germline, CDR1 SQVTM and CDR2 ANQGSEA. The V end lost 3 bases, the J end lost 2 bases, and 10 bases lay between the germline ends. The CDR3 sequence is CSVELQGNYGYTF. CDR3 nucleotides: TGCAGCGTTGAGCTTCAGGGGAACTATGGCTACACCTTC.

The chain has TRBV5-1 and TRBJ1-1; 8 nucleotides agree with TRBD1. The CDR3 runs 15 residues. Per germline, CDR1 SGHRS and CDR2 YFSETQ. V lost 0 bases and J lost 7; bases outside the gene matches: 8. The CDR3 region has the DNA TGCGCCAGCAGCTTGGACCTAAACAGGGGGGTTGAAGCTTTCTTT. It encodes CASSLDLNRGVEAFF.

V is TRBV5-1 and J is TRBJ1-4; D might be TRBD1 (5 bases). Trimming shortened V by 0 bases and J by 7 bases, and 10 bases separated the two germline ends. Germline loops: CDR1 SGHRS, CDR2 YFSETQ. This CDR3 has 14 residues. The CDR3 sequence is CASSLAGGGEKLFF. In DNA, the CDR3 is TGCGCCAGCAGCTTGGCCGGCGGGGGTGAAAAACTGTTTTTT.

The rearrangement links TRBV27 to TRBJ1-6, with D possibly being TRBD1 (5 bases). Between the trimmed V and J ends, which lost 10 bases and 0 bases, there was a span of 22 bases. This CDR3 is 18 amino acids long. Germline loops: CDR1 MNHEY, CDR2 SMNVEV (reference sequence). The CDR3 DNA is TGTGCCACCCACCCCACCGGGGCAACAAGCTCCTATAATTCACCCCTCCACTTT. Amino acid sequence: CATHPTGATSSYNSPLHF.

The chain recombines TRBV14 with TRBJ1-6; D unresolved. The CDR3 contains 15 residues. Trimming left V 1 base short and J 8 bases short, with 12 bases between. CDR1 SGHDN and CDR2 FVKESK come from the germline V gene. The CDR3 sequence is CASSQAASGYSPLHF. The CDR3 region has the DNA TGTGCCAGCAGCCAAGCGGCCAGTGGGTATTCACCCCTCCACTTT.

The chain joins TRBV6-1 to TRBJ1-1; tentatively, D is TRBD1 (5 bases). Trimming took 1 base from V and 4 from J, leaving 10 bases between them. The CDR3 totals 14 residues. CDR1 and CDR2 from the germline V gene are MNHNS and SASEGT. The CDR3 DNA is TGTGCCAGCAGTGAAGTCGGGGGAGGCACTGAAGCTTTCTTT. This translates into CASSEVGGGTEAFF.

The V gene is TRBV18, the J gene TRBJ1-2; 7 nucleotides match TRBD1. The germline V gene encodes CDR1 KGHSH and CDR2 LQKENI. The CDR3 covers 13 residues. V trimming: 6 bases; J trimming: 5 bases; junction bases outside the gene matches: 6. The DNA for the CDR3 is TGTGCCAGCTCTCGGGACAGCTCTTATGGCTACACCTTC. The encoded protein is CASSRDSSYGYTF.

There are a few counts of this clone. The V and J genes are TRBV30 and TRBJ2-7, with D perhaps being TRBD1 or TRBD2 (5 bases each). V was shortened by 0 bases and J by 4 bases, with 16 bases between the two germline ends. CDR1 is GTSNPN, CDR2 SVGIG, per germline (reference sequence). The CDR3 contains 15 residues. The CDR3 region has the DNA TGTGCCTGGAGTGTAAAATGGGGGAAGCATTACGAGCAGTACTTC. It translates to CAWSVKWGKHYEQYF.

The V and J genes are TRBV5-6 and TRBJ1-3; D perhaps matches TRBD1 (6 bases). In germline, CDR1 is SGHDT, CDR2 YYEEEE. This CDR3 is built from 17 residues. The V end lost 2 bases, the J end lost 0 bases, and 15 bases lay between the germline ends. CDR3 sequence reads: CASSLPGHELSGNTIYF. The DNA for the CDR3 is TGTGCCAGCAGCTTACCGGGACATGAGCTCTCTGGAAACACCATATATTTT.

The table lists this clone with a count of one. This chain connects TRBV7-9 to TRBJ2-7, with a possible D match to TRBD1 (5 bases). There are 14 residues in the CDR3. The V end was cut by 0 bases, the J end by 2 bases, with 8 bases between. CDR1 SEHNR and CDR2 FQNEAQ come from the germline V gene (reference sequence). CDR3 protein: CASSLATDTYEQYF. CDR3 nucleotide sequence: TGTGCCAGCAGCTTAGCGACGGACACCTACGAGCAGTACTTC.

This clone was counted a single time. V and J are TRBV19 and TRBJ2-1, with D perhaps TRBD1 or TRBD2 (6 bases each). The V end lost 1 base, the J end lost 7 bases, and 14 bases lay between the germline ends. Germline loops: CDR1 LNHDA, CDR2 SQIVND (reference sequence). This CDR3 has 15 residues. The CDR3 loop reads CASSIGPGALNEQFF. The CDR3 DNA reads as TGTGCCAGTAGTATAGGTCCGGGGGCGCTAAATGAGCAGTTCTTC.

CDR3 region: CASRDLDSYEQYF. CDR3 sequence (DNA): TGTGCCAGCAGAGATCTCGACTCCTACGAGCAGTACTTC. V and J are TRBV2 and TRBJ2-7; D uncertain. The CDR3 consists of 13 residues. Germline V gene data show CDR1 as SNHLY and CDR2 as FYNNEI. The V end lost 6 bases, the J end lost 0 bases, and 9 bases lay between the germline ends. The variable domain in full, completed from reference TRBV2 and TRBJ2-7, reads EPEVTQTPSHQVTQMGQEVILRCVPISNHLYFYWYRQILGQKVEFLVSFYNNEISEKSEIFDDQFSVERPDGSNFTLKIRSTKLEDSAMYFCASRDLDSYEQYFGPGTRLTVT.

This chain uses TRBV3-1 (or the pseudogene TRBV3-2) with TRBJ1-3; D might be TRBD1 (5 bases). Trimming removed 1 base from V and 10 bases from J, with 17 bases in between. Germline-derived CDR1 and CDR2 are LGHDT and YNNKEL (reference sequence). The CDR3 is made up of 15 amino acids. CDR3 loop: CASSQGSHGGSTIYF. CDR3 coding DNA: TGTGCCAGCAGCCAAGGGAGTCACGGGGGGTCGACCATATATTTT.

The V call is TRBV5-1, the J call TRBJ2-1; D unresolved. This CDR3 comprises 15 residues. Deletions cut 5 bases from V and 5 bases from J, with 17 bases between. CDR1 SGHRS and CDR2 YFSETQ come from the germline V gene. This chain's CDR3 is CASRVGPSRDNEQFF. The CDR3 coding sequence is TGCGCCAGCAGGGTAGGCCCGTCCCGGGACAATGAGCAGTTCTTC. Complete variable domain (other parts from reference TRBV5-1 and TRBJ2-1): KAGVTQTPRYLIKTRGQQVTLSCSPISGHRSVSWYQQTPGQGLQFLFEYFSETQRNKGNFPGRFSGRQFSNSRSEMNVSTLELGDSALYLCASRVGPSRDNEQFFGPGTRLTVL.

The chain is built from TRBV20-1 and TRBJ2-5, with D perhaps TRBD1 (6 bases). Per germline, CDR1 DFQATT and CDR2 SNEGSKA (reference sequence). V dropped 5 bases and J dropped 5 bases, with 9 bases sitting between them. The CDR3 spans 11 residues. The CDR3 region is CSALRGETQYF. The CDR3 region has the DNA TGCAGTGCTCTAAGGGGGGAGACCCAGTACTTC.

The genes are TRBV21-1 and TRBJ1-1. TRBV21-1 is termed a pseudogene. This CDR3 comprises 14 residues. The DNA for the CDR3 is TGTGCCAGCAGCAAAGCGGAGGGGAACACTGAAGCTTTCTTT. Amino acid sequence: CASSKAEGNTEAFF.

The V gene is TRBV29-1, the J gene TRBJ1-4, with D possibly being TRBD1 (6 bases). With 6 bases removed from V and 6 bases from J, the gap between germline ends came to 14 bases. The CDR3 has 13 amino acids. CDR1 and CDR2 (germline): SQVTM, ANQGSEA. The CDR3 nucleotides read TGCAGCGTGATACAGGGACCTCATGAAAAACTGTTTTTT. It yields the protein CSVIQGPHEKLFF.

The CDR3 reads CASSQDLYFVGGSNQPQHF. The CDR3 DNA reads as TGCGCCAGCAGCCAAGATCTTTATTTTGTGGGTGGTAGCAATCAGCCCCAGCATTTT. The rearrangement uses TRBV4-1 and TRBJ1-5, with D unclear. This CDR3 spans 19 amino acids. The ends were cut back, 0 bases at V and 0 bases at J, with 18 bases in the middle. CDR1 and CDR2 from the germline V gene are MGHRA and YSYEKL.

The chain recombines TRBV15 with TRBJ1-2; D gene ambiguous. The V end was cut by 3 bases, the J end by 8 bases, with 13 bases between. This CDR3 spans 13 amino acids. Germline CDR1 reads LNHNV; CDR2 reads YYDKDF (reference sequence). The CDR3 DNA sequence: TGTGCCACCAGCAGCCATCTGGACCGGGGCTACACCTTC. This sequence encodes CATSSHLDRGYTF. The full variable domain, in which reference TRBV15 and TRBJ1-2 provide the parts outside the CDR3, is DAMVIQNPRYQVTQFGKPVTLSCSQTLNHNVMYWYQQKSSQAPKLLFHYYDKDFNNEADTPDNFQSRRPNTSFCFLDIRSPGLGDTAMYLCATSSHLDRGYTFGSGTRLTVV.

The J gene is TRBJ2-7, the V gene TRBV19; no reliable D call. The length of the CDR3 is 15 residues. Germline-derived CDR1 and CDR2 are LNHDA and SQIVND (reference sequence). Trimming removed 0 bases at V and 2 bases at J, with 11 bases between. The CDR3 sequence is CASSIDYSRTYEQYF. The CDR3 bases are TGTGCCAGTAGTATAGATTATTCTAGAACCTACGAGCAGTACTTC.

About this clone itself: Other DNA sequences within the sample encode an identical CDR3. This CDR3 is CASSLGGAAEAFF. Here the CDR3 DNA reads TGTGCCAGCAGCTTAGGAGGGGCGGCTGAAGCTTTCTTT. The chain is built from TRBV7-2 and TRBJ1-1, with TRBD1 as a possible D gene (5 bases). CDR3 length equals 13 residues. Germline V CDR1 and CDR2: SGHTA, FQGNSA. V lost 1 base and J 6 bases, leaving 9 bases between the germline ends.

The chain joins TRBV30 to TRBJ2-4; D not resolved. V was cut by 0 bases and J by 1 base, with 4 bases left in between. Germline CDR1 GTSNPN, CDR2 SVGIG (reference sequence). The CDR3 contains 13 residues. In DNA, the CDR3 is TGTGCCTGGAGTGTGGGGGCCAAAAACATTCAGTACTTC. Its protein is CAWSVGAKNIQYF.